This T cell receptor beta chain was documented in a study of cytomegalovirus exposure and HLA in healthy donors. Study-wide context: The approximately 600 first-cohort repertoires shared a platform with the roughly 120 validation repertoires, as reported in a later analysis. General study points: Most observed TCR sequences were rare, whereas some public TCRs were detected in many donors. High sensitivity and specificity were reportedly achieved when the classifier diagnosed cytomegalovirus status.

The study drew the donors from its approximately 110-subject validation cohort, separate from the approximately 690-subject first cohort. Germline V gene sequence: CDR1 KGHSH, CDR2 LQKENI. The CDR3 consists of 15 residues. Deletions cut 2 bases from V and 6 bases from J, with 14 bases between. On this clone itself: As yet, its antigen is unknown.

Profiling relied on immunoSEQ multiplex PCR, and the TCRdb table lists in-frame clones only, not all of them. The repertoire holds over 200,000 clones, with 83% as singletons. The sequence was collected from a woman aged 18-29 years in good health and CMV-seronegative. Specimen: PBMCs. This chain connects TRBV18 to TRBJ2-1; possible D gene TRBD1, 5 bases. The CDR3 here is CASSPFQGAVNEQFF. The CDR3 DNA sequence: TGTGCCAGCTCACCATTCCAGGGTGCGGTCAATGAGCAGTTCTTC.